This T cell receptor (beta chain) was identified during a study of T cell responses to AZD1222 COVID-19 vaccine (TCRdb year 2021). In the study overall: TCR sequencing covered 233 trial participants: 200 to 220 given two doses of AZD1222 and 26 given two doses of MenACWY control vaccine. Trial participants were enrolled by age into 18-55, 56-69 and 70-plus year subgroups, with 148, 28 and 57 TCR-sequenced participants respectively. Findings and caveats that apply to the study as a whole: In the small 56-69-year group, the increase in depth fell short of significance, most likely because of low power. Because no samples from the day 14 peak response were available, repertoires could be characterized only after the peak T cell response. The whole spike protein was spanned by vaccine-associated CD4 TCRs, and dominant responses were seen in regions 160-218 and 743-854. Reportedly, close to half of the unique spike-specific TCRs recognized epitopes lying outside the regions that are mutated in the B.1.351 and B.1.1.7 variants. After two AZD1222 doses, spike-specific TCR breadth and depth were significantly higher than at day 0 and than in MenACWY recipients. Conclusions about previously exposed vaccinees are limited because only five to seven AZD1222 recipients were SARS-CoV-2 seropositive at baseline. Participants were mostly white British and included more females than males, and it was suggested by the authors that clonal diversity may have been underestimated.

With respect to this clone: No antigen is known for it. Base qualities are not at hand, and no much larger clone is one base apart.

Its CDR3 holds 16 amino acids, cysteine through phenylalanine. The entry retains the CDR3 DNA only, 48 bases that are in frame from base 1. Compared with germline, V lacks 5 bases and J lacks 2 bases; bases without a gene match: 9. Per the germline V gene, MDHEN is the CDR1 and SYDVKM is the CDR2. The CDR3 regions of human TCRbeta chains were subjected to immunosequencing. Processing in the source paper ran as follows. Repertoire TCRs were matched against a reference library of SARS-CoV-2-specific TCRs generated with the MIRA antigen-specificity platform. Breadth was defined as the fraction of unique TCRs that were SARS-CoV-2-associated. Depth was defined as the fraction of total T cells that were SARS-CoV-2-associated. Each spike-specific TCR was assigned to its reactive spike region and to a CD4 or CD8 class using the MIRA data. Log10-transformed breadth and depth values were compared by one-way ANOVA with Sidak's multiple comparisons tests. TCRdb limited this immuneACCESS table to in-frame rearrangements with V and J called. A share of clones is missing; checked studies link under half to unresolved V genes, and the rest is unexplained. That table is the source of V, J and clone size, and D and trimming were worked out from the DNA. The sample yields approximately 82,000 clones; more than 85% were counted once. The ten largest account for roughly 3.1% of the sample.

This specimen's time point label, interpreted: about 28 days (+/-7) after the second vaccine dose. AZD1222 recipients whose second dose came at about 4 weeks and those whose second dose came at about 12 weeks were combined into one group, since spike-specific TCR depth and breadth did not differ between the two schedules. The vaccinee samples were drawn from two UK trials, COV001 and COV002, one of which was a single-blind randomized controlled phase 2/3 trial testing AZD1222 (ChAdOx1 nCoV-19) in healthy adults. For TCRbeta chain sequencing, PBMC samples were collected from trial participants at day 0 and at day 28 after the second dose.

The sequence derives from an adult who received the AZD1222 COVID-19 vaccine. The chain was built from TRBV28 and TRBJ2-3, and 8 junction bases match TRBD1. The sample consisted of peripheral blood, taken 28 days after the second AZD1222 dose. The nucleotide sequence is given as TGTGCCAGCAGTCCCGGGGACAGGCAAGCCACAGATACGCAGTATTTT. This is translated as CASSPGDRQATDTQYF.